These T cell receptor beta chains were read from a single sample in a study of blood T cells in healthy people across ages. TCRdb processed the 5' RACE reads anew with MiXCR; each CDR3 protein has one entry. The table shows roughly 1,500,000 distinct CDR3 sequences, with roughly 40% occurring only once. Input material: blood. All receptors come from a woman between 18 and 30 years old in good health. CDR3s include the opening cysteine and the closing phenylalanine or tryptophan.

>TRBV6-1
CASVNLATGGEQFF
>TRBV29-1
CSVMTGGGGETQYF
>TRBV6-5
CASKHRTGPNTEAFF
>TRBV20-1
CSARETGVQPQHF
>TRBV7-9
CASSSAGVGYTF
>TRBV4-1
CASSRSRTGGNTEAFF
>TRBV6-1
CASSVRQGAQETQYF
>TRBV12-3/TRBV12-4
CASRLGTGVLGYTF
>TRBV15
CATSRDRGPFYEQYF
>TRBV11-2
CASSLDPASKNIQYF
>TRBV2
CASSVGGVVNEQFF
>TRBV27
CASRQVAGGRHEQYF
>TRBV4-1
CASSASGTATYEQYF
>TRBV27
CASARGGDTDTQYF
>TRBV5-1
CASRSGSQYEQYF
>TRBV15
CATALGGRADTQYF
>TRBV20-1
CSLTGSFGYNEQYF
>TRBV6-1
CASSPRGLAGRGIYNEQFF
>TRBV6-6
CASSYLGRETQYF
>TRBV27
CASSRLGQGHSGELFF
>TRBV7-9
CASPVTGANVLTF
>TRBV27
CASSKNNEQFF
>TRBV18
CASSPQGTNYEQYF
>TRBV25-1
CASSEGTSREAFF
>TRBV20-1
CSARVNVGYGYTF
>TRBV28
CASQRGSNYEQYF
>TRBV3-1
CASSQGAGTTDTQYF